The 32 T cell receptor beta chains listed next were all sequenced from one sample in a study of T cells after yellow fever vaccination (dated by TCRdb to the late 2010s). The sample's treatment or condition, from its label and the paper: live attenuated yellow fever vaccine strain. Library prep was done by 5' RACE. Sequencing was performed on an Illumina HiSeq 2500. TCRdb trimmed the raw reads at Q25, called clones with MiXCR and kept productive beta chains. CDR3 protein sequences are deduplicated, and each keeps its most common genes and DNA. Counted in this sample were some 400,000 distinct CDR3 sequences; over 5% of them appeared once. 15% of the sample is in the top ten clones. The source material was PBMCs, sampled 5 days after the yellow fever booster vaccination. The receptors stem from a man under 40 who received the YFV17D yellow fever vaccine.

This clonotype was seen a few times. An end of the junction differs from the germline gene, which may be a read error. The chain has TRBV20-1 and TRBJ2-7, with unresolved D. This CDR3 region has 11 residues. Looked up from germline, CDR1 is DFQATT and CDR2 is SNEGSKA (reference sequence). The CDR3 sequence is CSAKREYGQYF. For the CDR3, the DNA is TGCAGTGCCAAGAGAGAATACGGGCAGTACTTC.

This clonotype was counted ten times or more. The V gene is TRBV10-3, the J gene TRBJ2-3; TRBD2 might be the D (6 bases). The germline V gene has CDR1 ENHRY and CDR2 SYGVKD. This CDR3 is built from 14 residues. V lost 8 bases, J lost 0 bases, and 12 bases lay in between. As DNA, the CDR3 is TGTGCCATCTCTGGCGGGAAGAGCACAGATACGCAGTATTTT. Translation gives CAISGGKSTDTQYF.

The chain couples TRBV27 to TRBJ2-7; 8 positions agree with TRBD2. V lost 5 bases to trimming and J lost 4 bases; unmatched junction nucleotides: 10. Germline V gene sequence: CDR1 MNHEY, CDR2 SMNVEV (reference sequence). CDR3 length: 15 amino acids. Here the CDR3 reads CASSQVAGWLYEQYF. The CDR3 DNA is TGTGCCAGCAGTCAGGTAGCGGGATGGTTGTACGAGCAGTACTTC.

The chain uses TRBV29-1 and TRBJ2-1, with D tentatively TRBD2 (6 bases). The germline V and J ends were trimmed by 4 bases and 13 bases, with 17 bases remaining between them. CDR1 is SQVTM and CDR2 is ANQGSEA in the germline V gene. CDR3 length: 12 amino acids. The CDR3 coding sequence is TGCAGCGTTGCGTCGACGCCGGACTATCAGTTCTTC. This gives the protein CSVASTPDYQFF.

This clonotype was seen ten or more times. The junction differs from germline at one of its ends, possibly a read error. CDR3 coding DNA: TGTGCCAGCAGGGACCGGGACTACCATGAGCAGTTCTTC. As protein: CASRDRDYHEQFF. The gene calls are TRBV12-3 or TRBV12-4 and TRBJ2-1; 7 bases agree with TRBD2. The CDR3 totals 13 residues.

The chain recombines TRBV11-2 with TRBJ2-4, with TRBD2 as a possible D gene (5 bases). Germline CDR1 is SGHAT and CDR2 is FQNNGV. This CDR3 is 15 amino acids long. Trimming took 0 bases from V and 6 from J, leaving 12 bases between them. The CDR3 reads CASSLDRPRGNIQYF. The CDR3 nucleotides read TGTGCCAGCAGCTTAGATCGGCCACGGGGAAACATTCAGTACTTC.

This clonotype was seen repeatedly, ten times or more. The chain carries TRBV21-1 and TRBJ2-2; TRBD1, the table's D call, lacks a check against the DNA. TRBV21-1 is tagged as a pseudogene. The CDR3 is 21 amino acids. CDR3 sequence (DNA): TGTGCCAGCAGCAATCAAGGGAGGACAGGGGCCAAAATAAAGAACACCGGGGAGCTGTTTTTT. Protein product: CASSNQGRTGAKIKNTGELFF.

This clonotype has more than one count but fewer than ten. V usage is TRBV5-1 and J usage is TRBJ1-1; D is ambiguous. The germline V gene encodes CDR1 SGHRS and CDR2 YFSETQ. V was cut by 0 bases and J by 1 base, with 13 bases left in between. This CDR3 spans 16 amino acids. CDR3 residues: CASSLGGLAGNTEAFF. The CDR3 coding sequence is TGCGCCAGCAGCTTGGGCGGGCTGGCAGGGAACACTGAAGCTTTCTTT.

This clonotype appeared many times. The chain is built from TRBV7-2 and TRBJ2-1, with D possibly being TRBD2 (6 bases). The CDR3 runs to 15 residues. V shed 5 bases and J shed 0 bases, with 11 bases lying between them. Germline V gene data show CDR1 as SGHTA and CDR2 as FQGNSA. CDR3 in DNA: TGTGCCAGCAGCCTCGGGACTCTCTCCTACAATGAGCAGTTCTTC. Its protein is CASSLGTLSYNEQFF.

This clonotype has at least ten counts. V and J are TRBV4-3 and TRBJ2-7, with a possible D match to TRBD2 (5 bases). Trimming took off 3 bases at V and 1 base at J, with 25 bases between the two ends. CDR1 is LGHNA and CDR2 is YSLEER in the germline V gene. CDR3 length: 19 residues. The CDR3 DNA follows: TGCGCCAGCAGCCAGGAGGATGTTGGCGTTTCCTCGGTTTCCTACGAGCAGTACTTC. Its protein is CASSQEDVGVSSVSYEQYF.

This rearrangement joins TRBV6-5 to TRBJ2-1; TRBD1 might be the D (5 bases). The ends were cut back, 5 bases at V and 3 bases at J, with 14 bases in the middle. The CDR3 spans 15 residues. Germline lookup yields CDR1 MNHEY and CDR2 SVGAGI. CDR3 region: CASSMLDRDYNEQFF. In DNA form, the CDR3 reads TGTGCCAGCAGTATGCTCGACAGAGACTACAATGAGCAGTTCTTC.

This clonotype was seen at least ten times. The J gene is TRBJ2-1, the V gene TRBV14; 9 bases map to TRBD2. J was trimmed by 8 bases and V by 0 bases; bases with no gene match: 8. There are 16 residues in the CDR3. Germline lookup yields CDR1 SGHDN and CDR2 FVKESK. The DNA of the CDR3 is TGTGCCAGCAGCCAAGAGAGTGATTGGACTAGCGATGAGCAGTTCTTC. It codes for CASSQESDWTSDEQFF. Full variable domain (missing parts from reference TRBV14 and TRBJ2-1): EAGVTQFPSHSVIEKGQTVTLRCDPISGHDNLYWYRRVMGKEIKFLLHFVKESKQDESGMPNNRFLAERTGGTYSTLKVQPAELEDSGVYFCASSQESDWTSDEQFFGPGTRLTVL.

This clonotype was counted at least ten times. The chain employs TRBV5-1 and TRBJ2-2; possible D gene TRBD1, 6 bases. Germline V gene lookup returns CDR1 SGHRS and CDR2 YFSETQ. This CDR3 contains 14 residues. V was cut by 4 bases and J by 5 bases, with 12 bases left in between. The CDR3 nucleotides read TGCGCCAGCAGCAGGGAGCAGGGGACCGGGGAGCTGTTTTTT. It encodes CASSREQGTGELFF. Looking up the rest from reference TRBV5-1 and TRBJ2-2 gives the full variable domain: KAGVTQTPRYLIKTRGQQVTLSCSPISGHRSVSWYQQTPGQGLQFLFEYFSETQRNKGNFPGRFSGRQFSNSRSEMNVSTLELGDSALYLCASSREQGTGELFFGEGSRLTVL.

The gene calls are TRBV20-1 and TRBJ2-5; TRBD2 aligns across 11 bases. This CDR3 comprises 16 residues. Germline V gene data show CDR1 as DFQATT and CDR2 as SNEGSKA (reference sequence). Trimming cost V 1 base and J 1 base; bases outside gene matches: 5. DNA of the CDR3: TGCAGTGCTAGAGCCCCGGGACTAGCGGTCCAAGAGACCCAGTACTTC. As protein: CSARAPGLAVQETQYF.

At least ten counts were recorded for this clonotype. This CDR3 is CASSQDREVRGTQYF. As DNA, the CDR3 is TGTGCCAGCAGTCAGGACAGGGAGGTGAGGGGGACCCAGTACTTC. The chain carries TRBV12-3 or TRBV12-4 and TRBJ2-5; 8 bases are shared with TRBD1. Trimming took 5 bases from V and 7 from J; bases not matched to a gene: 12. CDR3 length: 15 amino acids.

This clonotype was picked up a small number of times. V usage is TRBV3-1 and J usage is TRBJ1-2; D is uncertain. CDR1 LGHDT and CDR2 YNNKEL come from the germline V gene (reference sequence). The length of the CDR3 is 12 residues. The V end was cut by 2 bases, the J end by 8 bases, with 9 bases between. In nucleotides, the CDR3 is TGTGCCAGCAGCCAAACAACTAGGGGCTACACCTTC. As protein: CASSQTTRGYTF.

This clonotype has at least ten counts. The chain's CDR3 is CSASSRDRSTDTQYF. The CDR3 DNA follows: TGCAGTGCTAGTAGCCGGGACCGAAGCACAGATACGCAGTATTTT. The chain links TRBV20-1 to TRBJ2-3; D may match TRBD1 or TRBD2 (5 bases each). The ends were cut back, 3 bases at V and 0 bases at J, with 13 bases in the middle. There are 15 residues in the CDR3. CDR1 and CDR2 from the germline V gene are DFQATT and SNEGSKA (reference sequence).

This clonotype was counted a single time. This chain connects TRBV5-6 to TRBJ2-7; no clear D gene. The CDR3 is 14 amino acids. From germline, CDR1 is SGHDT and CDR2 YYEEEE. The V and J ends lost 7 bases and 3 bases respectively, with 17 bases between them. In DNA form, the CDR3 reads TGTGCCAGCGGCCCCGGAGCCCATAACTACGAGCAGTACTTC. Translating gives CASGPGAHNYEQYF.

The CDR3 is CSAVRTSVGNEQFF. CDR3 nucleotides: TGCAGTGCCGTGAGGACTAGCGTAGGCAATGAGCAGTTCTTC. The chain recombines TRBV20-1 with TRBJ2-1; 9 bases agree with TRBD2. Looked up from germline, CDR1 is DFQATT and CDR2 is SNEGSKA (reference sequence). The CDR3 is 14 residues long. The ends lost 6 bases at V and 6 bases at J; junction bases unmatched: 9.

V gene TRBV28 combines with J gene TRBJ2-7; D could derive from TRBD1 or TRBD2 (6 bases each). Germline V gene data show CDR1 as MDHEN and CDR2 as SYDVKM. This CDR3 region has 10 residues. The CDR3 DNA is TGTGCTGTCAGGGGAGGCGAGCAGTACTTC. Translating gives CAVRGGEQYF.

This clonotype was picked up a small number of times. The V gene is TRBV12-3 or TRBV12-4, the J gene TRBJ1-3; the D gene is possibly TRBD1 (5 bases). Trimming took 2 bases from V and 0 from J, leaving 14 bases between them. This CDR3 has 17 amino acids. CDR3 nucleotides: TGTGCCAGCAGTTTATTCGGCAGGGCCGTCTCTGGAAACACCATATATTTT. Amino acids: CASSLFGRAVSGNTIYF.

This clonotype was observed at least ten times. J is TRBJ2-2 and V is TRBV4-1, with 9 bases lining up with TRBD1. The CDR3 is made up of 18 amino acids. Per the germline V gene, CDR1 is MGHRA and CDR2 is YSYEKL. J lost 9 bases, V lost 1 base, and 15 bases had no gene match. The CDR3 loop reads CASSQGYRGQGEIRELFF. The CDR3 bases are TGCGCCAGCAGCCAAGGGTACCGGGGACAGGGAGAAATCCGGGAGCTGTTTTTT.

This clonotype was found a few times. The chain combines TRBV27 with TRBJ2-3, with 7 bases matching TRBD1. Trimming removed 10 bases from V and 2 bases from J; junction bases left unmatched: 6. The CDR3 sequence is 13 residues long. CDR1 is MNHEY, CDR2 SMNVEV, per germline (reference sequence). CDR3 bases: TGTGCCACCACCGACAGGGACACAGATACGCAGTATTTT. The encoded protein is CATTDRDTDTQYF.

Concerning this clonotype: A much larger clone differs by one base, so this may be a read error. The chain carries TRBV5-1 and TRBJ2-2; D call uncertain. Trimming removed 3 bases at V and 4 bases at J, with 10 bases between. The CDR3 covers 14 residues. Germline CDR1 is SGHRS and CDR2 is YFSETQ. The CDR3: CASSSASGTGELFF. The CDR3 DNA sequence: TGCGCCAGCAGCTCGGCGAGTGGCACCGGGGAGCTGTTTTTT.

J is TRBJ2-5 and V is TRBV7-2; D unclear. CDR1 and CDR2 (germline): SGHTA, FQGNSA. This CDR3 spans 13 amino acids. Trimming took off 1 base at V and 2 bases at J, with 5 bases between the two ends. As DNA, the CDR3 is TGTGCCAGCAGCTTAGTGGTGCAAGAGACCCAGTACTTC. As protein: CASSLVVQETQYF. Variable domain in full (rest from reference TRBV7-2 and TRBJ2-5): GAGVSQSPSNKVTEKGKDVELRCDPISGHTALYWYRQSLGQGLEFLIYFQGNSAPDKSGLPSDRFSAERTGGSVSTLTIQRTQQEDSAVYLCASSLVVQETQYFGPGTRLLVL.

There are many counts of this clonotype. The gene calls are TRBV4-2 and TRBJ1-1; weak D call: TRBD1 (5 bases). Germline CDR1 LGHNA, CDR2 YNFKEQ. Trimming left V 4 bases short and J 5 bases short, with 29 bases between. CDR3 size: 19 residues. The CDR3 region is CASSLNIGQVFHYETEAFF. The CDR3 bases are TGTGCCAGCAGCCTTAACATTGGACAAGTCTTCCATTATGAGACTGAAGCTTTCTTT.

This chain's CDR3 is CASSLRTDTGELFF. The CDR3 coding sequence is TGCGCCAGCAGCTTGCGGACGGACACCGGGGAGCTGTTTTTT. V usage is TRBV5-1 and J usage is TRBJ2-2, with D unclear. V lost 1 base, J lost 3 bases, and 7 bases lay in between. Per germline, CDR1 SGHRS and CDR2 YFSETQ. This CDR3 is 14 amino acids long.

This clonotype was detected a few times. V is TRBV10-1 and J is TRBJ1-3, with 8 bases lining up with TRBD1. Germline CDR1 is WNHNN and CDR2 is SYGVQD (reference sequence). The CDR3 contains 15 residues. With V trimmed by 4 bases and J by 2 bases, 4 bases remained unmatched. The CDR3, as DNA: TGCGCCAGCAGTGGGGACAGGAGGACTGGAAACACCATATATTTT. Protein product: CASSGDRRTGNTIYF.

This clonotype was seen only a few times. CDR3 coding DNA: TGCAGTGCTGAACCCCCCGTTGGGGCAGGGCGACGAGCTTTCTTT. Translation gives CSAEPPVGAGRRAFF. The genes are TRBV20-1 and TRBJ1-1; tentatively, D is TRBD1 (5 bases). The ends were cut back, 5 bases at V and 10 bases at J, with 26 bases in the middle. Per the germline V gene, CDR1 is DFQATT and CDR2 is SNEGSKA (reference sequence). The CDR3 runs to 15 residues.

The gene calls are TRBV7-2 and TRBJ2-5; the D gene is possibly TRBD2 (5 bases). Germline lookup yields CDR1 SGHTA and CDR2 FQGNSA. CDR3 size: 13 residues. Trimming cost V 1 base and J 5 bases, with 8 bases left between them. DNA for the CDR3: TGTGCCAGCAGCTTAGAGCGGAGGGAGACCCAGTACTTC. Encoded protein: CASSLERRETQYF. The variable domain in full, completed from reference TRBV7-2 and TRBJ2-5, reads GAGVSQSPSNKVTEKGKDVELRCDPISGHTALYWYRQSLGQGLEFLIYFQGNSAPDKSGLPSDRFSAERTGGSVSTLTIQRTQQEDSAVYLCASSLERRETQYFGPGTRLLVL.

The table lists this clonotype with many counts. The chain joins TRBV7-8 to TRBJ2-7, with 13 bases aligning to TRBD2. Germline CDR1 SGHVS, CDR2 FQNEAQ. The CDR3 sequence is 15 residues long. V dropped 5 bases and J dropped 2; count of bases not matched to a gene: 3. CDR3 sequence: CASSAGLAGTYEQYF. The CDR3 DNA is TGTGCCAGCAGCGCGGGACTAGCGGGAACCTACGAGCAGTACTTC.

This clonotype was seen many times. V usage is TRBV7-8 and J usage is TRBJ2-3, with D perhaps matching TRBD2 (5 bases). The CDR3 extends over 16 amino acids. Trimming cost V 5 bases and J 7 bases, with 22 bases left between them. Germline assignment: CDR1 SGHVS and CDR2 FQNEAQ. The CDR3 reads CASSPLREYNTNTQYF. The CDR3 DNA follows: TGTGCCAGCAGCCCCCTAAGGGAGTATAACACGAATACGCAGTATTTT.